The clone carrying this T cell receptor (beta chain) was counted between two and nine times. Its antigen is undetermined. Using its own MiXCR run on the reads, TCRdb lists one record per CDR3 protein. The table lists roughly 280,000 distinct CDR3 sequences, approximately 22% of them singletons. This sample was included in a study of T cell repertoires in cytomegalovirus infection. Study at large: CMV infection plus the matching HLA type was flagged by public TCR beta signatures. Study-level results: Individuals carrying CMV plus the relevant HLA were identified by cumulative frequency of public TCR beta families. CMV-specific TCR beta clonotypes restricted by HLA-C were the ones dominating the ex vivo response.

This CDR3 is 16 amino acids long. CDR1 is MGHRA and CDR2 is YSYEKL in the germline V gene. V was pared by 2 bases and J by 7 bases, with 10 bases of the junction left unmatched. The receptor comes from a human donor in good health (CMV status not recorded). Some clones in this sample may be carry-over from other donors' samples. The chain couples TRBV4-1 to TRBJ2-1; TRBD2 aligns across 8 bases. Sequencing used cultured PBMCs, obtained from culture after CMV antigen stimulation. The CDR3 nucleotides are TGCGCCAGCAGCCAACCCCCAGCGGGAGTGTCTAATGAGCAGTTCTTC. Its protein is CASSQPPAGVSNEQFF.